One and the same sample provided the 24 T cell receptor beta chains below, sequenced in a study of beta chain features in type 1 diabetes. Reverse transcription of all isolated RNA meant that expressed TCRB transcripts were sequenced. Profiling relied on immunoSEQ multiplex PCR, and the TCRdb table lists in-frame clones only, not all of them. The sample lists a few hundred thousand clones, about 14% occurring once. The sequenced sample consisted of naive CD4+ T cells from blood. The receptors originated from a man aged 30-40 years in good health.

The rearrangement uses TRBV18 and TRBJ2-3; TRBD1 might be the D (5 bases). CDR1 and CDR2 from the germline V gene are KGHSH and LQKENI. Trimming stripped 4 bases from V and 4 bases from J, with 6 bases between. This CDR3 comprises 12 residues. The CDR3, as DNA: TGTGCCAGCTCACTACAGGCAGATACGCAGTATTTT. This codes for CASSLQADTQYF.

This clone was seen a few times. The V call is TRBV7-8, the J call TRBJ2-7; no clear D. Germline values: CDR1 SGHVS, CDR2 FQNEAQ. V lost 1 base, J lost 2 bases, and 18 bases lay in between. The CDR3 is 17 residues long. The CDR3 region has the DNA TGTGCCAGCAGCTTAGGATTAGTGCGGTTACAGACCTACGAGCAGTACGTC. Encoded protein: CASSLGLVRLQTYEQYV.

The chain has TRBV29-1 and TRBJ2-7, with 10 nucleotides matching TRBD2. This CDR3 contains 13 residues. CDR1 and CDR2 from the germline V gene are SQVTM and ANQGSEA. V was pared by 8 bases and J by 2 bases, with 6 bases of the junction left unmatched. The CDR3 protein is CSILAGMPYEQYF. In DNA, the CDR3 is TGCAGCATACTAGCGGGGATGCCCTACGAGCAGTACTTC.

This clone was detected a few times. The chain has TRBV5-4 and TRBJ2-5, with D unclear. Trimming took off 0 bases at V and 1 base at J, with 10 bases between the two ends. CDR3 length: 15 amino acids. Germline lookup yields CDR1 SGHNT and CDR2 YYREEE (reference sequence). CDR3 sequence (DNA): TGTGCCAGCAGCTTGGGATCCCAGATCCAAGAGACCCAGTACTTC. This codes for CASSLGSQIQETQYF.

This clone was observed a single time. The CDR3 bases are TGCAGTGTGAGATTAGGGGAGACCCAGTACTTC. Protein sequence: CSVRLGETQYF. The chain combines TRBV20-1 with TRBJ2-5, with D hard to call. Trimming took off 7 bases at V and 5 bases at J, with 11 bases between the two ends. Looked up from germline, CDR1 is DFQATT and CDR2 is SNEGSKA (reference sequence). The CDR3 runs to 11 residues.

This clone was picked up a small number of times. The rearrangement links TRBV7-2 to TRBJ1-2, with D perhaps TRBD1 (5 bases). The CDR3 loop spans 13 amino acids. Germline CDR1 is SGHTA and CDR2 is FQGNSA. V lost 5 bases and J lost 8, with 15 bases in between. The CDR3 DNA reads as TGTGCCAGCAGCCCTGCCGGGACTGGAGGCTACACCTTC. Its translation: CASSPAGTGGYTF.

As concerns this clone: The sample has other DNA sequences that encode this CDR3 too. The chain carries TRBV14 and TRBJ2-7; D possibly matches TRBD1 or TRBD2 (6 bases each). Germline V gene sequence: CDR1 SGHDN, CDR2 FVKESK. The V and J ends lost 1 base and 5 bases respectively, with 9 bases between them. This CDR3 is 13 amino acids long. As DNA, the CDR3 is TGTGCCAGCAGCCAAGTTCGGGGGCACGAGCAGTACGTC. This codes for CASSQVRGHEQYV.

The sample holds a few counts of this clone. This sequence joins TRBV6-5 and TRBJ2-4, with D hard to call. The V end was cut by 6 bases, the J end by 1 base, with 7 bases between. Germline V gives CDR1 MNHEY, CDR2 SVGAGI. The CDR3 extends over 13 amino acids. The CDR3 coding sequence is TGTGCCAGCAGGGCCTGGGCCAAAAACATTCAGTACTTC. This gives the protein CASRAWAKNIQYF.

This clone has only a few counts. The rearrangement joins TRBV10-3 to TRBJ2-7; the D is unclear. Deletions cut 4 bases from V and 3 bases from J, with 4 bases between. This CDR3 is built from 11 residues. Germline CDR1 reads ENHRY; CDR2 reads SYGVKD. The CDR3 loop is CAISGNYEQYF. The CDR3 bases are TGTGCCATCAGTGGGAACTACGAGCAGTACTTC.

This clone occurred a few times. The sample has other DNA sequences that encode this CDR3 too. CDR3 sequence reads: CASSVDGNRYNEQFF. In nucleotides, the CDR3 is TGTGCCAGCAGCGTAGACGGAAATCGCTACAATGAGCAGTTCTTC. The chain has TRBV9 and TRBJ2-1, with D unresolved. The CDR3 sequence is 15 residues long. Germline values: CDR1 SGDLS, CDR2 YYNGEE. The V end was cut by 0 bases, the J end by 3 bases, with 10 bases between.

This clone was seen a handful of times. The chain links TRBV30 to TRBJ2-1, with D perhaps TRBD1 (6 bases). Trimming took 3 bases from V and 0 from J, leaving 15 bases between them. The CDR3 is made up of 16 amino acids. The germline gives CDR1 GTSNPN, CDR2 SVGIG (reference sequence). The CDR3 loop is CAWRSLRDNSYNEQFF. DNA of the CDR3: TGTGCCTGGAGATCTCTTCGGGACAACTCCTACAATGAGCAGTTCTTC.

The V gene is TRBV7-3, the J gene TRBJ2-3; D possibly corresponds to TRBD2 (6 bases). Germline lookup yields CDR1 SGHTA and CDR2 FQGTGA. The V end was cut by 4 bases, the J end by 0 bases, with 11 bases between. The length of the CDR3 is 15 residues. The CDR3 bases are TGTGCCAGCAGCTCCGGGACTTCTAGCACAGATACGCAGTATTTT. Translated: CASSSGTSSTDTQYF.

On this clone: Other DNA sequences from this sample encode an identical CDR3 as well. This sequence joins TRBV19 and TRBJ2-5; 7 bases align to TRBD1. V trimming: 3 bases; J trimming: 4 bases; junction bases outside the gene matches: 2. The CDR3 is 13 residues long. Germline-derived CDR1 and CDR2 are LNHDA and SQIVND (reference sequence). CDR3 sequence: CASSIGTAETQYF. The CDR3, as DNA: TGTGCCAGTAGTATTGGGACAGCAGAGACCCAGTACTTC.

This clone was picked up a small number of times. V usage is TRBV19 and J usage is TRBJ1-1; unclear D gene. CDR3 length: 12 amino acids. From germline, CDR1 is LNHDA and CDR2 SQIVND (reference sequence). Between the trimmed V and J ends, which lost 4 bases and 2 bases, there was a span of 5 bases. The CDR3 DNA follows: TGTGCCAGTAGTAATGGAAACACTGAAGCTTTCTTT. Translated: CASSNGNTEAFF.

This clone was recorded a few times. This chain connects TRBV7-6 to TRBJ1-3, with D hard to call. Germline CDR1 reads SGHVS; CDR2 reads FNYEAQ. This CDR3 contains 14 residues. V lost 1 base and J lost 2, with 6 bases in between. The CDR3 loop reads CASSLEFAGNTIYF. CDR3 DNA sequence: TGTGCCAGCAGCTTAGAGTTCGCTGGAAACACCATATATTTT. Using reference TRBV7-6 and TRBJ1-3 for the parts outside the CDR3, the full variable domain is GAGVSQSPRYKVTKRGQDVALRCDPISGHVSLYWYRQALGQGPEFLTYFNYEAQQDKSGLPNDRFSAERPEGSISTLTIQRTEQRDSAMYRCASSLEFAGNTIYFGEGSWLTVV.

V usage is TRBV10-3 and J usage is TRBJ1-6; D ambiguous. V gave up 8 bases and J gave up 8 bases, with 10 bases separating them. CDR1 and CDR2 from the germline V gene are ENHRY and SYGVKD. The CDR3 is 12 residues long. The CDR3 sequence is CAISGEHSPLHF. The CDR3 DNA reads TGTGCCATCTCCGGGGAACATTCACCCCTCCACTTT.

Only a few counts were recorded for this clone. The V and J genes are TRBV7-9 and TRBJ1-2, with D tentatively TRBD1 (5 bases). There are 15 residues in the CDR3. From germline, CDR1 is SEHNR and CDR2 FQNEAQ (reference sequence). V was clipped by 0 bases and J by 6 bases, with 14 bases between them. The chain's CDR3 is CASSLARAGLDGYTF. CDR3 coding DNA: TGTGCCAGCAGCTTAGCGCGGGCAGGGCTAGATGGCTACACCTTC.

This clone was counted only a few times. The chain combines TRBV7-2 with TRBJ1-1; 9 nucleotides agree with TRBD1. The CDR3 extends over 16 amino acids. Germline V gene data show CDR1 as SGHTA and CDR2 as FQGNSA. V lost 1 base, J lost 4 bases, and 7 bases stayed unmatched. The CDR3: CASSLGPQGAGTEAFF. For the CDR3, the DNA is TGTGCCAGCAGCTTAGGGCCACAGGGGGCCGGCACTGAAGCTTTCTTT.

CDR3 region: CASSLLQGGANVLTF. The CDR3 DNA reads TGTGCCAGCAGCTTATTGCAGGGAGGGGCCAACGTCCTGACTTTC. This chain joins TRBV7-8 and TRBJ2-6; tentative D call: TRBD1 (5 bases). Trimming cost V 2 bases and J 4 bases, with 9 bases left between them. This CDR3 has 15 amino acids. Germline assignment: CDR1 SGHVS and CDR2 FQNEAQ.

This clone showed up just a few times. Possible read error: a much larger clone is one base away. The chain recombines TRBV7-2 with TRBJ2-1; D remains ambiguous. CDR1 is SGHTA, CDR2 FQGNSA, per germline. Trimming removed 6 bases from V and 7 bases from J, with 1 base in between. The CDR3 has 9 amino acids. CDR3 nucleotide sequence: TGTGCCAGCAGTAATGAGCAGTTCTTC. It codes for CASSNEQFF. The full variable domain, in which reference TRBV7-2 and TRBJ2-1 provide the parts outside the CDR3, is GAGVSQSPSNKVTEKGKDVELRCDPISGHTALYWYRQSLGQGLEFLIYFQGNSAPDKSGLPSDRFSAERTGGSVSTLTIQRTQQEDSAVYLCASSNEQFFGPGTRLTVL.

In its sample, this clone was seen a few times. The chain employs TRBV7-2 and TRBJ2-3, with no clear D. The germline gives CDR1 SGHTA, CDR2 FQGNSA. V lost 3 bases to trimming and J lost 1 base, with 11 bases between them. This CDR3 is 15 amino acids long. CDR3 nucleotide sequence: TGTGCCAGCAGCTTGAGTCTATCGGGCACAGATACGCAGTATTTT. Translation: CASSLSLSGTDTQYF.

This clone was observed a handful of times. This chain connects TRBV7-2 to TRBJ2-7; D tentatively reads TRBD1 or TRBD2 (5 bases each). CDR3 length: 14 amino acids. The V end lost 4 bases, the J end lost 1 base, and 11 bases lay between the germline ends. Germline-derived CDR1 and CDR2 are SGHTA and FQGNSA. CDR3 residues: CASSSRDGSYEQYF. The CDR3 DNA reads TGTGCCAGCAGCTCCCGGGACGGATCCTACGAGCAGTACTTC.

CDR3 amino acids: CASSVNTGAGELFF. The DNA of the CDR3 is TGTGCCAGCAGTGTTAATACGGGGGCCGGGGAGCTGTTTTTT. The J gene is TRBJ2-2, the V gene TRBV25-1; D might be TRBD2 (6 bases). The CDR3 sequence is 14 residues long. The V end lost 4 bases, the J end lost 6 bases, and 12 bases lay between the germline ends. CDR1 is MGHDK and CDR2 is SYGVNS in the germline V gene.

A few counts support this clone. The V gene is TRBV4-3, the J gene TRBJ2-7, with 11 bases matching TRBD2. Germline V gives CDR1 LGHNA, CDR2 YSLEER. The CDR3 sequence is 19 residues long. J was trimmed by 0 bases and V by 0 bases; bases with no gene match: 10. The CDR3 DNA sequence: TGCGCCAGCAGCCAAGATCCGGGACTAGCGGTCCCGAGCTCCTACGAGCAGTACGTC. Its protein product is CASSQDPGLAVPSSYEQYV.